One sample yielded the 10 T cell receptor beta chains listed below, sequenced in a study of blood T cell repertoires in COVID-19. Method: immunoSEQ multiplex PCR; TCRdb's copy keeps in-frame clones and lacks some. Here the sample spans approximately 3,600 clones, about 85% being singletons. The sequencing input was peripheral blood. These receptors were obtained from a human donor in a cohort sampled during active COVID-19.

The rearrangement joins TRBV18 to TRBJ1-2, with D unclear. There are 14 residues in the CDR3. Trimming took 6 bases from V and 8 from J, leaving 19 bases between them. The germline CDR1 and CDR2 sequences are KGHSH and LQKENI. CDR3: CASSLGQGSWGYTF. The CDR3 coding sequence is TGTGCCAGCTCCCTAGGCCAAGGATCGTGGGGCTACACCTTC.

The gene calls are TRBV6-5 and TRBJ1-1; D gene ambiguous. The CDR3 contains 15 residues. Germline V gives CDR1 MNHEY, CDR2 SVGAGI. V was clipped by 2 bases and J by 0 bases, with 10 bases between them. The CDR3 DNA sequence: TGTGCCAGCAGTTACAAGGAGGGTCTGAACACTGAAGCTTTCTTT. It codes for CASSYKEGLNTEAFF.

This chain links TRBV5-1 with TRBJ1-1; D remains unclear. Between the trimmed V and J ends, which lost 7 bases and 4 bases, there was a span of 14 bases. Germline lookup yields CDR1 SGHRS and CDR2 YFSETQ. The CDR3 has 13 residues. As DNA, the CDR3 is TGCGCCAGCTCTCTCGGGGAGGGCACTGAAGCTTTCTTT. It translates to CASSLGEGTEAFF.

CDR3 sequence reads: CASRRAGKSTDTQYF. As DNA, the CDR3 is TGTGCCAGCAGACGGGCGGGGAAAAGCACAGATACGCAGTATTTT. This chain uses TRBV6-5 with TRBJ2-3, with D possibly being TRBD2 (6 bases). Looked up from germline, CDR1 is MNHEY and CDR2 is SVGAGI. The CDR3 has 15 amino acids. V dropped 6 bases and J dropped 0 bases, with 13 bases sitting between them.

Only a few counts were recorded for this clone. V is TRBV10-3 and J is TRBJ1-2; tentatively, D is TRBD1 (5 bases). The CDR3 sequence is 14 residues long. V was shortened by 1 base and J by 4 bases, with 10 bases between the two germline ends. Germline CDR1 and CDR2: ENHRY and SYGVKD. DNA of the CDR3: TGTGCCATCAGTGAGTGGGGCTCCTCCTATGGCTACACCTTC. Amino acids: CAISEWGSSYGYTF.

The chain uses TRBV5-4 and TRBJ2-7; D gene unclear. This CDR3 is 14 amino acids long. Trimming left V 3 bases short and J 3 bases short, with 13 bases between. Germline CDR1 reads SGHNT; CDR2 reads YYREEE (reference sequence). DNA of the CDR3: TGTGCCAGCAGCTCCCGAGTACGAAACTACGAGCAGTACTTC. Translation gives CASSSRVRNYEQYF.

This clone turned up a few times. The J gene is TRBJ1-2, the V gene TRBV2; 7 nucleotides line up with TRBD1. Germline CDR1 SNHLY, CDR2 FYNNEI. The CDR3 is made up of 13 amino acids. Unmatched junction bases numbered 12, after V lost 5 bases and J lost 12 bases. CDR3 in DNA: TGTGCCAGCAGTCGGGACAGTATGGTAGACGACACCTTC. Amino acids: CASSRDSMVDDTF.

The chain carries TRBV5-6 and TRBJ1-4; unclear D gene. The V and J ends lost 0 bases and 5 bases respectively, with 5 bases between them. Germline V lookup: CDR1 SGHDT, CDR2 YYEEEE. This CDR3 is 13 amino acids long. The CDR3 is CASSLAGNEKLFF. The CDR3 nucleotides read TGTGCCAGCAGCTTGGCGGGGAATGAAAAACTGTTTTTT.

The chain combines TRBV29-1 with TRBJ2-5; 10 nucleotides align to TRBD1. CDR1 is SQVTM, CDR2 ANQGSEA, per germline. This CDR3 comprises 15 residues. With 2 bases clipped from V and 3 bases from J, the junction kept 6 bases outside the gene matches. CDR3 residues: CSVEPDRGREETQYF. CDR3 bases: TGCAGCGTTGAACCCGACAGGGGGCGAGAAGAGACCCAGTACTTC.

The rearrangement uses TRBV10-3 and TRBJ2-3; D might be TRBD2 (5 bases). Germline V gene sequence: CDR1 ENHRY, CDR2 SYGVKD. V lost 3 bases, J lost 4 bases, and 11 bases lay in between. The CDR3 length is 14 residues. This chain's CDR3 is CAISDEGRSDTQYF. In DNA form, the CDR3 reads TGTGCCATCAGTGATGAGGGCCGGTCAGATACGCAGTATTTT.